This TCR beta chain is drawn from a study of T cells in pancreatic ductal adenocarcinoma. Study conclusions and caveats: Compared with tumor, blood showed more total productive templates and roughly 8.1-fold more clonotypes.

The CDR3 contains 14 residues. Trimming removed 4 bases from V and 3 bases from J; junction bases left unmatched: 2. The germline CDR1 and CDR2 sequences are SGHDT and YYEEEE. Of note for this clone: The antigen is unknown.

The method was immunoSEQ multiplex PCR; TCRdb's version includes in-frame clones alone and lacks a portion of them. The sample consists of over 7,500 clones, around nine tenths of them appearing once. Selected pancreatic ductal adenocarcinoma patients had undergone surgery without neoadjuvant therapy. The chain joins TRBV5-6 to TRBJ1-2, with TRBD1 matching 11 bases. Specimen: PBMCs. The receptor's source is a human donor with pancreatic ductal adenocarcinoma. This chain's CDR3 is CASSRTGGDYGYTF. Here the CDR3 DNA reads TGTGCCAGCAGCCGGACAGGGGGCGACTATGGCTACACCTTC.